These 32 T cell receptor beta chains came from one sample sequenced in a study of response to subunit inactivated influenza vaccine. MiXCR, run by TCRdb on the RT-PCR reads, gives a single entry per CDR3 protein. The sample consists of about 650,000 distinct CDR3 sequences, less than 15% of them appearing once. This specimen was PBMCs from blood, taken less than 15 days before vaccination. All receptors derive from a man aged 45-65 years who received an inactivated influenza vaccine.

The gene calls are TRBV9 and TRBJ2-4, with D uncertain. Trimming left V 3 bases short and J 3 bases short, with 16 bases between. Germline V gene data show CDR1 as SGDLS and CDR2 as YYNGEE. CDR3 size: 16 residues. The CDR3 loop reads CASSESSDPFKNIQYF. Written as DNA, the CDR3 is TGTGCCAGCAGCGAGAGTTCGGACCCGTTCAAAAACATTCAGTACTTC.

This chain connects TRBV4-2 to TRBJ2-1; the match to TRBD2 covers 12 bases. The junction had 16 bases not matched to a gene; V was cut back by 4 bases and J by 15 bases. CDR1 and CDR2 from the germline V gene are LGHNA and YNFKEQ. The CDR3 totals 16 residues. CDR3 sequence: CASSPYSLAGGGEGFF. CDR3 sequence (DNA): TGTGCCAGCAGCCCCTACTCCCTAGCGGGAGGGGGTGAGGGGTTCTTC.

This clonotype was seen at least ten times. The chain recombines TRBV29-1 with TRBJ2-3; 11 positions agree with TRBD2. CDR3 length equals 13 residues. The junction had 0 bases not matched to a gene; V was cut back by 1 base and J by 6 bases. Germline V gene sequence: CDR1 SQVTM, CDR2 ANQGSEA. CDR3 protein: CSVEGTSGDTQYF. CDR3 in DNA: TGCAGCGTTGAAGGGACTAGCGGGGATACGCAGTATTTT.

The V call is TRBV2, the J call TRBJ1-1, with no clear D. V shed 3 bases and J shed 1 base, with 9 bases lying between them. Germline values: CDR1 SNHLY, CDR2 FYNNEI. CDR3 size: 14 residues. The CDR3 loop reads CASSDSVSNTEAFF. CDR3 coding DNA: TGTGCCAGCAGTGATAGTGTTTCGAACACTGAAGCTTTCTTT.

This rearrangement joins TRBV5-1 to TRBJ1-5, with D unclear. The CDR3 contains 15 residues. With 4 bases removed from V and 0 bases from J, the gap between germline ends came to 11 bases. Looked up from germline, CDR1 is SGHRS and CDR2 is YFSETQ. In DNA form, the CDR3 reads TGCGCCAGCAGCCCTGAGGGCTATAGCAATCAGCCCCAGCATTTT. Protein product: CASSPEGYSNQPQHF.

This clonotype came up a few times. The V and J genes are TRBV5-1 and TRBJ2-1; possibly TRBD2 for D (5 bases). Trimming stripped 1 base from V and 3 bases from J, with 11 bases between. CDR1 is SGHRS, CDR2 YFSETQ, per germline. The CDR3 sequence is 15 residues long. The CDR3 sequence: CASSLMGEGYNEQFF. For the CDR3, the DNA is TGCGCCAGCAGCTTGATGGGAGAGGGCTACAATGAGCAGTTCTTC.

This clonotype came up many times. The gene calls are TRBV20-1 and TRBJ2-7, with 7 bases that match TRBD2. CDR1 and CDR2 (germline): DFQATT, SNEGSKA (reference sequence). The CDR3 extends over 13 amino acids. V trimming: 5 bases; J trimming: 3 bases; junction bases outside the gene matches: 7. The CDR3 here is CSAPGWGGYEQYF. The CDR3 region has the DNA TGCAGTGCTCCAGGTTGGGGGGGCTACGAGCAGTACTTC.

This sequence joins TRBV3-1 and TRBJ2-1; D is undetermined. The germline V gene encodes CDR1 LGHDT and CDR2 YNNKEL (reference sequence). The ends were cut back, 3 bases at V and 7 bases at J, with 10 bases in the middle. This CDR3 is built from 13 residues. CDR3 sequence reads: CASSHGALNEQFF. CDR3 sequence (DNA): TGTGCCAGCAGCCACGGCGCCCTAAATGAGCAGTTCTTC.

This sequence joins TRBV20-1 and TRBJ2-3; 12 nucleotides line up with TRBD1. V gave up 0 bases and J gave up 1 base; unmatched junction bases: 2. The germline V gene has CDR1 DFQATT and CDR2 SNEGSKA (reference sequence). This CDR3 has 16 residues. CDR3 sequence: CSARDRDRGRTDTQYF. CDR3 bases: TGCAGTGCTAGAGATCGGGACAGGGGGCGCACAGATACGCAGTATTTT.

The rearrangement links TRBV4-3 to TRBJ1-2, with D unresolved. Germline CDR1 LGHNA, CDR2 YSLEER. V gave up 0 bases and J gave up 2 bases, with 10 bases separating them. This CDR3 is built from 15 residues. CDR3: CASSQDPGRNYGYTF. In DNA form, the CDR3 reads TGCGCCAGCAGCCAAGATCCAGGCAGAAACTATGGCTACACCTTC.

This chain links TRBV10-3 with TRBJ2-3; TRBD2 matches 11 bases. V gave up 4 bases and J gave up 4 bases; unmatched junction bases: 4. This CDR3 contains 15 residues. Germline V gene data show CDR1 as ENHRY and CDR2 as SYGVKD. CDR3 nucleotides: TGTGCCATCAGTGGACTAGCGGGGAACGCAGATACGCAGTATTTT. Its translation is CAISGLAGNADTQYF.

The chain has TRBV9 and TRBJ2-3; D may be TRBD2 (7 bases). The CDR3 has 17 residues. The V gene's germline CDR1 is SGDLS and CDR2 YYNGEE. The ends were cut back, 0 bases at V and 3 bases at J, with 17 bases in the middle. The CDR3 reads CASSVEGGAVGTDTQYF. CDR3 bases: TGTGCCAGCAGCGTAGAAGGGGGGGCCGTCGGAACAGATACGCAGTATTTT. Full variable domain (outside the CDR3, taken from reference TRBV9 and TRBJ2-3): DSGVTQTPKHLITATGQRVTLRCSPRSGDLSVYWYQQSLDQGLQFLIQYYNGEERAKGNILERFSAQQFPDLHSELNLSSLELGDSALYFCASSVEGGAVGTDTQYFGPGTRLTVL.

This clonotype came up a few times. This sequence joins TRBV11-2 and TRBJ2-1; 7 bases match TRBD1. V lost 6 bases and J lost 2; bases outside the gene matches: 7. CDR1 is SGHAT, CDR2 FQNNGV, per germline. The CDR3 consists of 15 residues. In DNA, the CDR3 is TGTGCCAGCAGGCTGACTCAGGGGGCCTACAATGAGCAGTTCTTC. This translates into CASRLTQGAYNEQFF.

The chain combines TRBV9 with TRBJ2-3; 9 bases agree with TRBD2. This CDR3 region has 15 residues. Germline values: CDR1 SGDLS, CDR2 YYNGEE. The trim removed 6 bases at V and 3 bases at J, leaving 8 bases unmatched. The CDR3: CASTAGGAETDTQYF. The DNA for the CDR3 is TGTGCCAGCACCGCGGGGGGGGCGGAAACAGATACGCAGTATTTT.

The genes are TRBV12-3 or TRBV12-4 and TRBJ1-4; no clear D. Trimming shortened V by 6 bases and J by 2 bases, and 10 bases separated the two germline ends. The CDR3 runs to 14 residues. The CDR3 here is CASRARSTNEKLFF. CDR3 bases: TGTGCCAGCAGAGCCAGGTCGACTAATGAAAAACTGTTTTTT.

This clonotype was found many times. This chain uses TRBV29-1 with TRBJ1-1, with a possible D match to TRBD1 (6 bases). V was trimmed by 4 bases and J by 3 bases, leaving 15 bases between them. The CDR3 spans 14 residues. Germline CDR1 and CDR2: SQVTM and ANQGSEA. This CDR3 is CSVVGQVGYTEAFF. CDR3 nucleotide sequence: TGCAGCGTTGTGGGACAAGTCGGGTACACTGAAGCTTTCTTT.

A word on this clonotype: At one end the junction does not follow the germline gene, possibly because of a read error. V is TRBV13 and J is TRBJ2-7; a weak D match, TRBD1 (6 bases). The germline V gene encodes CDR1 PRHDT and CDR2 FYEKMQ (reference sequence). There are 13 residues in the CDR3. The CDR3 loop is CACSPQGSHEQYF. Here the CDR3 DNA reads TGTGCCTGCAGCCCCCAGGGGTCCCACGAGCAGTACTTC.

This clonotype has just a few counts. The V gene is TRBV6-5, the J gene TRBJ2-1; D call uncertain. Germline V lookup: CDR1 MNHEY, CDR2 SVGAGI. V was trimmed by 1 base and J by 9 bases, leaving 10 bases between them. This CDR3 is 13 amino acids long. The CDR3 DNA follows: TGTGCCAGCAGTTACTTCAGCGAGGCTGAGCAGTTCTTC. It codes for CASSYFSEAEQFF.

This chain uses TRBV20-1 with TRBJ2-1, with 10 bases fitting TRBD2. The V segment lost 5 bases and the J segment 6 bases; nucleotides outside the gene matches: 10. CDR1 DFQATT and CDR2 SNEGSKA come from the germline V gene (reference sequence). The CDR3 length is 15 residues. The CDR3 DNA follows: TGCAGTGCTCCCCGGCTAGCGGGAGAGGGCAATGAGCAGTTCTTC. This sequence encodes CSAPRLAGEGNEQFF.

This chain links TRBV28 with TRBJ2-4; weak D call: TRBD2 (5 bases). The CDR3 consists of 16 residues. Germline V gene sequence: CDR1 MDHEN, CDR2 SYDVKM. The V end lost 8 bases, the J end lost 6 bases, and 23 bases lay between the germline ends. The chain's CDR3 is CASRKAGQHLGNIQYF. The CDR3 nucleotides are TGTGCCAGCCGGAAGGCGGGCCAACATCTGGGAAACATTCAGTACTTC.

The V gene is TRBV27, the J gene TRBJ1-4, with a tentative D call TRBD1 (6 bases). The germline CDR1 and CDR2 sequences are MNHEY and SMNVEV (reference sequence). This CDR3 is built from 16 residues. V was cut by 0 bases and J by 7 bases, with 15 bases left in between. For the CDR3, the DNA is TGTGCCAGCAGTTTATCATTTGGGGGCGCCGCTGAAAAACTGTTTTTT. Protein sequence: CASSLSFGGAAEKLFF.

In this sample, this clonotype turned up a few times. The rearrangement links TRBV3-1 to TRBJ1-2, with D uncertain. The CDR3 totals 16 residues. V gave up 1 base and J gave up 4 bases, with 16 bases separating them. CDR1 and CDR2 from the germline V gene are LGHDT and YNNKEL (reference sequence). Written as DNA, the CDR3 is TGTGCCAGCAGCCAAGGAACGATGGGCGGGCCCTATGGCTACACCTTC. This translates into CASSQGTMGGPYGYTF.

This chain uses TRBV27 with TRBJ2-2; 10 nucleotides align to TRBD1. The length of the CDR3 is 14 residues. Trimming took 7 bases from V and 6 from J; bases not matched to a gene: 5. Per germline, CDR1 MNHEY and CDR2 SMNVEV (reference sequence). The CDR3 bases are TGTGCCAGCACCATGGACAGGGGGGCCGGGGAGCTGTTTTTT. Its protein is CASTMDRGAGELFF.

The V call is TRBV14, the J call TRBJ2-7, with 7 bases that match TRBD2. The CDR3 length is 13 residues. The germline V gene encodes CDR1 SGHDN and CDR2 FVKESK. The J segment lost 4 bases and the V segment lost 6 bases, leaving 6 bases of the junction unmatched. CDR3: CASRASGAYEQYF. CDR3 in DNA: TGTGCCAGCAGGGCTAGCGGTGCGTACGAGCAGTACTTC.

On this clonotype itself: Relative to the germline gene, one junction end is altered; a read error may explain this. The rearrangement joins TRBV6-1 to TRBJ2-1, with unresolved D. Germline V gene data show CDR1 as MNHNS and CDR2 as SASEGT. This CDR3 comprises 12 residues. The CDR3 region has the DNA TGTGCCAGCACTCTCTCCCACAATGAGCAGTTCTTC. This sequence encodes CASTLSHNEQFF.

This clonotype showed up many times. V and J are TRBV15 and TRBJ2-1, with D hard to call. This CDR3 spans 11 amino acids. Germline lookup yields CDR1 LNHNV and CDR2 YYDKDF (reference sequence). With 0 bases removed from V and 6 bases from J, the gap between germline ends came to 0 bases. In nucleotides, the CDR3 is TGTGCCACCAGCAGAGACAATGAGCAGTTCTTC. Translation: CATSRDNEQFF. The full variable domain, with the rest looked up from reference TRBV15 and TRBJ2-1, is DAMVIQNPRYQVTQFGKPVTLSCSQTLNHNVMYWYQQKSSQAPKLLFHYYDKDFNNEADTPDNFQSRRPNTSFCFLDIRSPGLGDTAMYLCATSRDNEQFFGPGTRLTVL.

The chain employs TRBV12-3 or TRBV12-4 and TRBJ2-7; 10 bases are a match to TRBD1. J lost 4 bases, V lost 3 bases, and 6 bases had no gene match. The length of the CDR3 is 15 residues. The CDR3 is CASSFPGQGGYEQYF. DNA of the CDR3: TGTGCCAGCAGTTTCCCTGGACAGGGGGGTTACGAGCAGTACTTC.

CDR3 sequence (DNA): TGTGCCAGCAGTGAAACCGGGGGAGCCTACGAGCAGTACTTC. Translation gives CASSETGGAYEQYF. This chain uses TRBV25-1 with TRBJ2-7; the D gene is possibly TRBD2 (6 bases). Trimming shortened V by 2 bases and J by 2 bases, and 10 bases separated the two germline ends. Germline lookup yields CDR1 MGHDK and CDR2 SYGVNS. The CDR3 is made up of 14 amino acids.

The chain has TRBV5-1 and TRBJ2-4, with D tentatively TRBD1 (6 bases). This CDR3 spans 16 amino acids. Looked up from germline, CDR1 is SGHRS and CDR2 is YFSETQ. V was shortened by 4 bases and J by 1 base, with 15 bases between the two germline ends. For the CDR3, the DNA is TGCGCCAGCAGCGTAACAGGGTCCGCGGCCAAAAACATTCAGTACTTC. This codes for CASSVTGSAAKNIQYF.

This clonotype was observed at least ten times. CDR3 bases: TGTGCCAGCAGTTTATTTTTCGGGCAGGGGAATCAGCCCCAGCATTTT. It specifies CASSLFFGQGNQPQHF. This chain joins TRBV27 and TRBJ1-5; tentatively, D is TRBD1 (6 bases). Germline values: CDR1 MNHEY, CDR2 SMNVEV (reference sequence). CDR3 length: 16 amino acids. The ends were cut back, 1 base at V and 4 bases at J, with 14 bases in the middle.

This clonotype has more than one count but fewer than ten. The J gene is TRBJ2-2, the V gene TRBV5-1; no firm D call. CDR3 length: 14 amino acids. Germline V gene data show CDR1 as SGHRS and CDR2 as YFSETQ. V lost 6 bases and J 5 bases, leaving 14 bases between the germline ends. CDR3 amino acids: CASNPGLPTGELFF. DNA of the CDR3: TGCGCCAGCAACCCCGGGCTCCCAACCGGGGAGCTGTTTTTT.

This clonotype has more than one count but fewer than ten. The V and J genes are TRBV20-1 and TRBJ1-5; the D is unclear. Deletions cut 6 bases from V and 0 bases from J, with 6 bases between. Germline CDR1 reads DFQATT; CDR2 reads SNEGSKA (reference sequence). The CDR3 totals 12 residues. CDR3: CSATYSNQPQHF. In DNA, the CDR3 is TGCAGTGCGACATATAGCAATCAGCCCCAGCATTTT.